This TCR beta chain was documented in a study of identical twins. V gave up 5 bases and J gave up 5 bases; unmatched junction bases: 6. The CDR3 contains 15 residues. Template switching supplied a universal primer site; unique molecular identifiers were carried on the cDNA. TCRdb called the 5' RACE reads again in MiXCR, with one record for every CDR3 protein. The sample consists of 400,000 to 500,000 distinct CDR3 sequences, 18% of them appearing once. The chain links TRBV12-3 or TRBV12-4 to TRBJ2-3; 11 bases line up with TRBD2. Material for sequencing was naive T cells sorted from blood. This TCR derives from a man aged 45-65 years in good health. The CDR3 protein is CASSELAGVVDTQYF. The CDR3 DNA reads as TGTGCCAGCAGTGAACTAGCGGGAGTTGTAGATACGCAGTATTTT.